This TCR beta chain was recovered during a study of shared clonotypes between healthy human individuals (dated by TCRdb to about 2020). With regard to the full study: A couple of women and a few men aged 18 to 49 years were included in the cohort. For each donor, three plates each were used for CD4 naive and CD4 memory, two plates were used for CD8 naive, and one plate was used for CD8 memory. The study deeply sequenced blood TCR repertoires of about five healthy adults to estimate repertoire size and the extent of clonotype sharing between individuals. To increase sequencing depth and limit assay-specific biases, different laboratories used diverse techniques to prepare libraries and sequence TCR repertoires. Between about 0.85 and 10 billion PBMCs per donor were obtained by leukapheresis.

Donors were healthy HIV-negative adults with no recently reported acute infections or vaccinations. Only Caucasian adults living in Nashville, Tennessee, USA were represented among the donors. CD4+ T cells were enriched through magnetic negative selection, after which naive cells were positively selected on CD45RA and the remaining negative fraction served as the memory subset. Blood was collected by leukapheresis, and PBMCs were isolated by Ficoll-Histopaque density gradient centrifugation and then cryopreserved in liquid nitrogen vapor phase. Analytical flow cytometry was used to check the purity and quantity of each magnetically sorted T cell population. Each sorted fraction had its genomic DNA isolated and then quantified by UV absorbance on a Nanodrop 2000c. Inclusive of the bounding cysteine and phenylalanine, the CDR3 is 14 residues long. Only the CDR3 DNA stays, 42 bases, in frame from base 1. The germline V gene provides CDR1 SGDLS and CDR2 YYNGEE. V sheds 0 bases and J sheds 5 bases, leaving 11 bases between their ends.

TCR CDR3 regions were amplified from genomic DNA by multiplex PCR using the deep immunoSEQ assay. Genomic DNA extracted from each cell subset was distributed evenly over all wells of several immunoSEQ 96-well plates, and each plate served as one replicate. For sorted subsets, each replicate PCR was loaded with about 200 ng genomic DNA, equivalent to about 33,000 T cell genomes. The purified libraries were quantified using a Qubit 3.0 fluorometer, sized with a Bioanalyzer 2100, and then quantified again using the KAPA Library Quantification kit. Every immunoSEQ 96-well plate was sequenced on a separate single-read 150-cycle Illumina NextSeq 550 flow cell. As for the authors' bioinformatics: Because only junctional sequences without quality scores were contained in the immunoSEQ output, filtering matching that applied to full-length reads could not be performed. Sequences were annotated with PyIR, a Python wrapper for IgBLAST v1.9, using IMGT germline references to assign V/J genes and CDR3. Reads were filtered out if the reads had weak V/J assignments (E-value above 1e-6), no CDR3, stop codons, out-of-frame junctions, or ambiguous translated residues. A V3J clonotype was defined by an identical inferred V gene, J gene, and CDR3 amino acid sequence. To compute the percentage overlap between repertoires, the number of shared unique clonotypes was divided by the size of the smaller repertoire. Repertoire richness was assessed with RTK rarefaction, the Chao1 estimator, and Recon v2.1 estimates of unobserved clonotypes. For all TCRbeta clonotypes obtained by the gDNA method from several donors, generation probabilities were computed with OLGA. In its TCRdb copy, this immuneACCESS table keeps in-frame sequences only and misses some clones. Where compared with another copy, unresolved V genes explain less than half of these, and the others have no known cause. V and J calls and clone size are as listed in that table; D and trimming were resolved from the DNA. In this sample the table shows 2 million to 2.5 million clones, 80% to 95% of which occur a single time. Around 0.4% of the sample lies in the top ten.

Turning to this clone: Its antigen has not been determined. Base qualities are missing; no much larger clone stands one base away. Additional DNA sequences in this sample encode the identical CDR3.

What the study reported, not specific to this receptor: Rarefaction of sorted-subset datasets indicated incomplete sequencing despite the large sequencing depth. Pairwise subsampling indicated that sequencing depth was expected to affect the degree of clonotype sharing among donors. Sharing across a few donors was observed for about 5% of naive CD4, less than 4% of naive CD8, about 2.3% of memory CD4, and about 0.38% of memory CD8 clonotypes. Because the study included a small number of donors, the genetic and exposure-history diversity represented was limited. Naive subsets generally had larger estimated clonotype richness than memory subsets did. Higher generation probabilities were observed for clonotypes shared by all four sorted-subset donors than for non-shared clonotypes. Sampling was limited to blood, and TCR repertoires in tissue likely differ from TCR repertoires in blood.

The receptor was derived from a man between 18 and 35 years old in good health. Some clones in this sample may be carry-over from other donors' samples. Material for sequencing was naive CD4+ T cells from PBMCs. Explained via the paper, the cell subset or site label denotes: CD45RA+ positively selected. The V and J segments used are TRBV9 and TRBJ1-1; TRBD1 is perhaps the D gene, given 5 matching bases. The CDR3 region has the sequence CASSVVGGATEAFF. In nucleotide form, the sequence is TGTGCCAGCAGCGTAGTAGGAGGGGCTACTGAAGCTTTCTTT. Reference TRBV9 and TRBJ1-1 proteins supply the regions before and after the CDR3; the full variable domain is: DSGVTQTPKHLITATGQRVTLRCSPRSGDLSVYWYQQSLDQGLQFLIQYYNGEERAKGNILERFSAQQFPDLHSELNLSSLELGDSALYFCASSVVGGATEAFFGQGTRLTVV.